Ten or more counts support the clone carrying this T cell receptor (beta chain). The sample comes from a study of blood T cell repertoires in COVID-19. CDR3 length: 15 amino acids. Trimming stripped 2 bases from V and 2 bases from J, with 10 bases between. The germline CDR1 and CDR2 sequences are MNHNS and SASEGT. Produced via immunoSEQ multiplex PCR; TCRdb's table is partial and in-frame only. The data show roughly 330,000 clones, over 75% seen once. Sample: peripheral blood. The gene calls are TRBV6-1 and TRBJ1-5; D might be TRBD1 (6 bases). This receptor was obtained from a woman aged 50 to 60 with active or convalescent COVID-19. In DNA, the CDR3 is TGTGCCAGCAGTGAAACAGGGATGGGCAATCAGCCCCAGCATTTT. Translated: CASSETGMGNQPQHF.